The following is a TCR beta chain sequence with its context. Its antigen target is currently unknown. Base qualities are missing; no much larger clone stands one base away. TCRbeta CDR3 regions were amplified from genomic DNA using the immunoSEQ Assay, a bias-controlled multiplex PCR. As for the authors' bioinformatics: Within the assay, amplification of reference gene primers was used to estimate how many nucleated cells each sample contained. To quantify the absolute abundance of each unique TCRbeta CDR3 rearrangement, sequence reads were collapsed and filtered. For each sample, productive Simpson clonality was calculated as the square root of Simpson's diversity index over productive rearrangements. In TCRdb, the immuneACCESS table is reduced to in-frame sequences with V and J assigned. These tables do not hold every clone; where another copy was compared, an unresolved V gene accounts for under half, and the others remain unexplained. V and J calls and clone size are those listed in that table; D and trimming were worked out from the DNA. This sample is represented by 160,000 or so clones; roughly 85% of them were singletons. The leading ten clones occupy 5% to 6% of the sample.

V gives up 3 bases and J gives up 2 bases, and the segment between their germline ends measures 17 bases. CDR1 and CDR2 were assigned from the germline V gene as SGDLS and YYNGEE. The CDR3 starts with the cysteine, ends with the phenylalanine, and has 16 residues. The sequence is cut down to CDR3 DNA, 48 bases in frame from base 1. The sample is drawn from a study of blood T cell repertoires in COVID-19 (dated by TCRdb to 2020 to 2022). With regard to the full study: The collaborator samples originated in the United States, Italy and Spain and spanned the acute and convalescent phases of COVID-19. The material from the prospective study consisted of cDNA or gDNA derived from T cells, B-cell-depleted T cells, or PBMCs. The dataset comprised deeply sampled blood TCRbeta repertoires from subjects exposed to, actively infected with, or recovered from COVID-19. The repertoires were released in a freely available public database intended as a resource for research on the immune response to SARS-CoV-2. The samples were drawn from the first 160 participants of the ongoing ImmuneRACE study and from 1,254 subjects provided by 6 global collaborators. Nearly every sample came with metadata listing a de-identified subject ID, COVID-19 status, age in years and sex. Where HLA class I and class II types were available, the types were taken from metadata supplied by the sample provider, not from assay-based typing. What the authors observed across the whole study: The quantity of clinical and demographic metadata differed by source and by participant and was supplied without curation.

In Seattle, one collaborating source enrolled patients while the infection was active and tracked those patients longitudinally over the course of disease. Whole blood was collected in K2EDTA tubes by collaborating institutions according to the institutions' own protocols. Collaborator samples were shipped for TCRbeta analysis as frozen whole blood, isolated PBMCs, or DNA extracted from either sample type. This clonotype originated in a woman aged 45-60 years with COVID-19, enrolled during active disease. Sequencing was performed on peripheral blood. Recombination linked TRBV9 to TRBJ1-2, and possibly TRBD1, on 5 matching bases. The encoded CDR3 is CASSGGLGGTNYGYTF. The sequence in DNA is TGTGCCAGCAGCGGAGGTTTGGGGGGAACGAACTATGGCTACACCTTC.